The 5 T cell receptor beta chains given below trace back to one sample, sequenced in a study of CD4 T cells in relation to SARS-CoV-2 and coronaviruses (dated by TCRdb to about 2021). CD4+ T cells from unexposed donors were collected before the COVID-19 pandemic (2011-2018). The EasySep CD4+ T cell isolation kit was used to isolate CD4+ T cells once the cultures had run for about 10 days. No cognate antigen is known for these TCRs. The method was the immunoSEQ multiplex PCR assay. This immuneACCESS table, as held by TCRdb, lists in-frame sequences with V and J called but not all clones. Of the missing ones, under half trace to an unresolved V gene in checked studies; the others have no known cause. The sample table lists roughly 30,000 clones, 74% of them with a count of one. In total, the top ten clones hold 20% to 25% of the sample. Input material: CD4+ T cells from PBMCs, cultured in vitro. Receptor source: a human donor in good health.

This clone is deemed medium-sized (0.01 to 0.1%). V gene TRBV19 combines with J gene TRBJ1-2; unclear D gene. The germline gives CDR1 LNHDA, CDR2 SQIVND (reference sequence). The CDR3 loop spans 13 amino acids. Trimming stripped 3 bases from V and 4 bases from J, with 9 bases between. CDR3 in DNA: TGTGCCAGTAGTATTGTCGGTTTCTATGGCTACACCTTC. It is translated as CASSIVGFYGYTF. The full variable domain, rest sourced from reference TRBV19 and TRBJ1-2, is DGGITQSPKYLFRKEGQNVTLSCEQNLNHDAMYWYRQDPGQGLRLIYYSQIVNDFQKGDIAEGYSVSREKKESFPLTVTSAQKNPTAFYLCASSIVGFYGYTFGSGTRLTVV.

This chain joins TRBV21-1 and TRBJ1-2. TRBV21-1 is assigned pseudogene status. This CDR3 is built from 14 residues. This CDR3 reads CASTPGHINYGYTF. As DNA, the CDR3 is TGTGCCAGCACCCCGGGGCATATCAACTATGGCTACACCTTC.

This clone has a handful of counts. This rearrangement joins TRBV5-4 to TRBJ2-7, with D maybe TRBD1 (5 bases). CDR3 length: 14 residues. Trimming took off 6 bases at V and 2 bases at J, with 15 bases between the two ends. CDR1 and CDR2 (germline): SGHNT, YYREEE (reference sequence). The CDR3 DNA sequence: TGTGCCAGCACCCGAAGGCCAGGGACCTACGAGCAGTACTTC. It specifies CASTRRPGTYEQYF.

The chain recombines TRBV19 with TRBJ2-7; possible D gene TRBD2, 5 bases. V lost 11 bases to trimming and J lost 1 base, with 12 bases between them. In germline, CDR1 is LNHDA, CDR2 SQIVND (reference sequence). The CDR3 extends over 12 amino acids. This CDR3 reads CAPGNESYEQYF. The CDR3, as DNA: TGTGCCCCCGGGAATGAGTCCTACGAGCAGTACTTC.

V usage is TRBV6-2 or TRBV6-3 and J usage is TRBJ2-7; 8 nucleotides align to TRBD2. The CDR3 extends over 13 amino acids. CDR1 is MNHEY, CDR2 SVGEGT, per germline. V dropped 2 bases and J dropped 7; count of bases not matched to a gene: 4. The CDR3 sequence is CASSYSGGVEQYF. In nucleotides, the CDR3 is TGTGCCAGCAGTTACAGCGGGGGTGTAGAGCAGTACTTC.